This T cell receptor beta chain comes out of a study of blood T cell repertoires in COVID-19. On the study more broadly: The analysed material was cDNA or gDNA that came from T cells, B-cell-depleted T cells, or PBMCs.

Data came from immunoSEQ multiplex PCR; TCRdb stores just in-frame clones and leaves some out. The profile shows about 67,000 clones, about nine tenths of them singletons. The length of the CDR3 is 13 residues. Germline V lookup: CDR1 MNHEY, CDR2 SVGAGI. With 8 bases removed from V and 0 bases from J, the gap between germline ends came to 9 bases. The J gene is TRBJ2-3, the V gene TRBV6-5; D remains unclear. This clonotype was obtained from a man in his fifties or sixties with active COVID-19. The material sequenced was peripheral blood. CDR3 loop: CASPESSTDTQYF. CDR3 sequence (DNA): TGTGCCAGCCCGGAGTCTAGCACAGATACGCAGTATTTT.